This passage covers 20 T cell receptor beta chains from one sample sequenced in a study of human T cells and chemical hapten exposure. Time point reported: pre-sensitization, week 0. Described treatment: therapeutic diphenylcyclopropenone sensitization with weekly scalp DPC. One entry per CDR3 protein results from TCRdb running MiXCR on the RACE reads. The profile covers fewer than 65,000 distinct CDR3 sequences, with 9.4% appearing a single time and 13% to 15% taken by the ten largest. The sample in question was whole blood, obtained in connection with sensitization to the hapten diphenylcyclopropenone (DPC). These receptor sequences come from a woman aged 40 to 50 with alopecia areata. Some clones in this sample may be carry-over from other donors' samples.

The chain employs TRBV24-1 and TRBJ1-1; D is undetermined. The CDR3 is made up of 15 amino acids. Germline assignment: CDR1 KGHDR and CDR2 SFDVKD. V lost 3 bases to trimming and J lost 4 bases, with 14 bases between them. The CDR3 DNA reads TGTGCCACCAGTGATAGCGAAGGGAGAGGCACTGAAGCTTTCTTT. Encoded protein: CATSDSEGRGTEAFF.

V is TRBV12-3 or TRBV12-4 and J is TRBJ1-2; unclear D gene. This CDR3 spans 14 amino acids. V gave up 5 bases and J gave up 8 bases, with 18 bases separating them. The CDR3 DNA sequence: TGTGCCAGCAGTCCCCAGACGGAAGGAGGAGGCTACACCTTC. Its protein is CASSPQTEGGGYTF.

Many counts were recorded for this clonotype. The chain recombines TRBV5-5 with TRBJ2-6, with D unclear. Per germline, CDR1 SGHKS and CDR2 YYEKEE (reference sequence). Trimming took 1 base from V and 0 from J, leaving 8 bases between them. The CDR3 is 16 residues long. The CDR3 loop reads CASSLSHGSGANVLTF. As DNA, the CDR3 is TGTGCCAGCAGCTTGTCCCACGGCTCTGGGGCCAACGTCCTGACTTTC.

This clonotype was counted ten times or more. The chain is built from TRBV3-1 and TRBJ1-4, with D tentatively TRBD1 (5 bases). The germline gives CDR1 LGHDT, CDR2 YNNKEL (reference sequence). V was clipped by 5 bases and J by 8 bases, with 12 bases between them. The CDR3 extends over 13 amino acids. The CDR3 DNA follows: TGTGCCAGCAGCGGGGGGGGTCGGGAAAAACTGTTTTTT. Translation gives CASSGGGREKLFF.

This clonotype was detected many times. The chain joins TRBV6-6 to TRBJ1-5, with D possibly being TRBD1 (5 bases). V lost 7 bases and J lost 4, with 11 bases in between. Germline CDR1 is MNHNY and CDR2 is SVGAGI (reference sequence). CDR3 length equals 13 residues. The CDR3 spells CASTTGMNQPQHF. CDR3 nucleotide sequence: TGTGCCAGCACTACAGGAATGAATCAGCCCCAGCATTTT.

This clonotype was seen a handful of times. V and J are TRBV5-1 and TRBJ2-5; D unresolved. Trimming took 0 bases from V and 6 from J, leaving 9 bases between them. Germline values: CDR1 SGHRS, CDR2 YFSETQ. The CDR3 totals 13 residues. CDR3 amino acids: CASSLGASKTQYF. The CDR3 nucleotides are TGCGCCAGCAGCTTGGGGGCTAGTAAGACCCAGTACTTC.

This chain uses TRBV6-5 with TRBJ2-2; D gene uncertain. This CDR3 has 17 amino acids. V dropped 2 bases and J dropped 0 bases, with 13 bases sitting between them. Germline V gene data show CDR1 as MNHEY and CDR2 as SVGAGI. CDR3 loop: CASSYAGRKTNTGELFF. DNA for the CDR3: TGTGCCAGCAGTTACGCTGGCCGAAAAACGAACACCGGGGAGCTGTTTTTT.

Many counts were recorded for this clonotype. V and J are TRBV12-3 or TRBV12-4 and TRBJ1-2; D not certain. The CDR3 is 13 residues long. Trimming shortened V by 6 bases and J by 0 bases, and 8 bases separated the two germline ends. The CDR3 loop reads CASSRVTNYGYTF. For the CDR3, the DNA is TGTGCCAGCAGCCGGGTAACTAACTATGGCTACACCTTC.

The chain carries TRBV6-6 and TRBJ1-4; the D gene is possibly TRBD1 (6 bases). Germline V lookup: CDR1 MNHNY, CDR2 SVGAGI (reference sequence). V lost 5 bases, J lost 7 bases, and 14 bases lay in between. The CDR3 loop spans 14 amino acids. CDR3 sequence reads: CASSPGLDSEKLFF. CDR3 DNA: TGTGCCAGCAGTCCGGGTCTGGACAGTGAAAAACTGTTTTTT.

In this sample, this clonotype turned up many times. The chain is built from TRBV6-1 and TRBJ2-2, with TRBD2 matching 11 bases. Per the germline V gene, CDR1 is MNHNS and CDR2 is SASEGT. Trimming at V came to 1 base and at J to 5 bases, leaving 3 bases not matched to a gene. This CDR3 has 16 amino acids. The CDR3 DNA reads as TGTGCCAGCAGTGAAGATCGACTAGCGGGGACCGGGGAGCTGTTTTTT. It specifies CASSEDRLAGTGELFF.

In its sample, this clonotype was seen many times. J is TRBJ1-1 and V is TRBV5-1; TRBD1 agrees at 11 bases. The length of the CDR3 is 14 residues. V gave up 4 bases and J gave up 4 bases; unmatched junction bases: 3. Germline CDR1 is SGHRS and CDR2 is YFSETQ. Written as DNA, the CDR3 is TGCGCCAGCAGCCTGGGACAGGGGGTCACTGAAGCTTTCTTT. Its protein is CASSLGQGVTEAFF.

The chain employs TRBV29-1 and TRBJ1-1; no clear D gene. The V gene's germline CDR1 is SQVTM and CDR2 ANQGSEA. Trimming shortened V by 4 bases and J by 0 bases, and 9 bases separated the two germline ends. The CDR3 has 13 residues. The chain's CDR3 is CSVAGRMNTEAFF. The CDR3 DNA reads as TGCAGCGTTGCCGGGCGGATGAACACTGAAGCTTTCTTT.

The sample holds many counts of this clonotype. The chain carries TRBV9 and TRBJ1-6; 10 positions match TRBD1. This CDR3 contains 18 residues. Germline values: CDR1 SGDLS, CDR2 YYNGEE. V trimming: 0 bases; J trimming: 7 bases; junction bases outside the gene matches: 10. The CDR3 is CASSVAPRTGGRNSPLHF. The CDR3 DNA is TGTGCCAGCAGCGTAGCCCCACGGACAGGGGGTAGGAATTCACCCCTCCACTTT.

This clonotype was picked up many times. This rearrangement joins TRBV7-8 to TRBJ2-1; D ambiguous. The V end lost 8 bases, the J end lost 9 bases, and 11 bases lay between the germline ends. The CDR3 sequence is 11 residues long. The germline gives CDR1 SGHVS, CDR2 FQNEAQ. CDR3 amino acids: CASADNPEQFF. CDR3 bases: TGTGCCAGCGCCGACAATCCTGAGCAGTTCTTC.

The chain joins TRBV12-3 or TRBV12-4 to TRBJ2-7, with TRBD1 identical over 8 bases. The CDR3 runs to 18 residues. The J segment lost 3 bases and the V segment lost 7 bases, leaving 20 bases of the junction unmatched. This CDR3 is CASTDDRGPLLSLYEQYF. As DNA, the CDR3 is TGTGCCAGCACCGACGACAGGGGCCCCCTCCTATCCCTCTACGAGCAGTACTTC.

This clonotype was counted ten times or more. V gene TRBV20-1 combines with J gene TRBJ2-7; 14 bases map to TRBD2. This CDR3 has 16 residues. Germline trimming cut 6 bases from V and 2 bases from J; bases unmatched to any gene: 9. Germline V lookup: CDR1 DFQATT, CDR2 SNEGSKA (reference sequence). CDR3 coding DNA: TGCAGTGCCCACCGGGGACTAGCGGGAGCCCCCTACGAGCAGTACTTC. Translation gives CSAHRGLAGAPYEQYF.

V usage is TRBV12-3 or TRBV12-4 and J usage is TRBJ2-4; D uncertain. CDR3 size: 16 residues. V was trimmed by 6 bases and J by 0 bases, leaving 15 bases between them. CDR3 DNA sequence: TGTGCCAGCAGCCTAAGTAGCTCCCGAGCCAAAAACATTCAGTACTTC. It is translated as CASSLSSSRAKNIQYF.

This clonotype was counted many times. This chain uses TRBV19 with TRBJ2-3; D possibly matches TRBD1 or TRBD2 (5 bases each). Trimming pared 6 bases from V and 2 bases from J, leaving 12 bases between. Germline-derived CDR1 and CDR2 are LNHDA and SQIVND (reference sequence). CDR3 length: 14 residues. CDR3 loop: CASSPGRTTDTQYF. The CDR3 DNA reads as TGTGCCAGTAGCCCGGGACGGACCACAGATACGCAGTATTTT.

The table lists this clonotype with many counts. J is TRBJ1-6 and V is TRBV7-9; possible D gene TRBD1, 6 bases. This CDR3 is built from 13 residues. V lost 4 bases to trimming and J lost 8 bases, with 9 bases between them. Germline CDR1 is SEHNR and CDR2 is FQNEAQ (reference sequence). CDR3 residues: CASSSKGDSPLHF. CDR3 bases: TGTGCCAGCAGCTCAAAGGGGGATTCACCCCTCCACTTT.

This clonotype was counted only a few times. The chain uses TRBV6-5 and TRBJ1-1; D call uncertain. The V gene lost 4 bases and the J gene lost 5 bases, with 14 bases spanning the gap. This CDR3 is built from 14 residues. Germline V lookup: CDR1 MNHEY, CDR2 SVGAGI. CDR3 residues: CASSSKLQRTEAFF. CDR3 bases: TGTGCCAGCAGTTCCAAATTACAGAGGACTGAAGCTTTCTTT.